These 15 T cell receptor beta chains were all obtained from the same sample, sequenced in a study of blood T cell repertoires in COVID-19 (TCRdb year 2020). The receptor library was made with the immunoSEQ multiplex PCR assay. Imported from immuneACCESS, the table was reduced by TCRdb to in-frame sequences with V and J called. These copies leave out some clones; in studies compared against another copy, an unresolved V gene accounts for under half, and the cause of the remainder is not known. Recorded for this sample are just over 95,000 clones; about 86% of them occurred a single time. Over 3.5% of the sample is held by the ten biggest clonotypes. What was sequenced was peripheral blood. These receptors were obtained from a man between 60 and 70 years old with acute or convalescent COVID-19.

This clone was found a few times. The CDR3 DNA reads TGTGCCAGCAGCTTGGCCACGGGGGAGACCCAGTACTTC. Amino acids: CASSLATGETQYF. The rearrangement uses TRBV5-6 and TRBJ2-5, with D perhaps TRBD2 (5 bases). This CDR3 has 13 amino acids. V was shortened by 0 bases and J by 5 bases, with 8 bases between the two germline ends. CDR1 is SGHDT and CDR2 is YYEEEE in the germline V gene.

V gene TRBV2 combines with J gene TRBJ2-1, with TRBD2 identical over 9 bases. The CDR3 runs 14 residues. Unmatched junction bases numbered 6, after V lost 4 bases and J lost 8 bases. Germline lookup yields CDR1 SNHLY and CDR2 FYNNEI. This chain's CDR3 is CASSVGTSIDEQFF. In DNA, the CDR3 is TGTGCCAGCAGTGTAGGGACTAGCATCGATGAGCAGTTCTTC.

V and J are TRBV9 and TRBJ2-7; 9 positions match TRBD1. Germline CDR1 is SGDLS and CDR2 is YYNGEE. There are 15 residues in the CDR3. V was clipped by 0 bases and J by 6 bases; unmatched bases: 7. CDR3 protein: CASSVAGDRAAEQYF. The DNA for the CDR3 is TGTGCCAGCAGCGTAGCTGGGGACAGGGCAGCCGAGCAGTACTTC. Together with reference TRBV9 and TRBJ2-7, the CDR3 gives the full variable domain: DSGVTQTPKHLITATGQRVTLRCSPRSGDLSVYWYQQSLDQGLQFLIQYYNGEERAKGNILERFSAQQFPDLHSELNLSSLELGDSALYFCASSVAGDRAAEQYFGPGTRLTVT.

The CDR3 DNA is TGTGCCAGCAGTGTGGACAGGGGGAACACTGAAGCTTTCTTT. Protein: CASSVDRGNTEAFF. The J gene is TRBJ1-1, the V gene TRBV6-4, with 9 bases identical to TRBD1. The germline CDR1 and CDR2 sequences are MRHNA and SNTAGT. The CDR3 contains 14 residues. J was trimmed by 1 base and V by 4 bases; bases with no gene match: 1.

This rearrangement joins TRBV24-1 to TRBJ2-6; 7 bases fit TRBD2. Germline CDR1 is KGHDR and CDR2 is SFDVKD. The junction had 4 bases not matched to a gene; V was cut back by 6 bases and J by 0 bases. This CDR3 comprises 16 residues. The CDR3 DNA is TGTGCCACCAGTATCAGCGGGAACTCTGGGGCCAACGTCCTGACTTTC. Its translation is CATSISGNSGANVLTF.

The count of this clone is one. The CDR3 nucleotides read TGTGCCAGCACCTCCACAGCCCGGGGCACCGGGGAGCTGTTTTTT. This codes for CASTSTARGTGELFF. V usage is TRBV7-2 and J usage is TRBJ2-2; D is possibly TRBD2 (5 bases). This CDR3 contains 15 residues. Trimming pared 7 bases from V and 4 bases from J, leaving 16 bases between. Germline V lookup: CDR1 SGHTA, CDR2 FQGNSA.

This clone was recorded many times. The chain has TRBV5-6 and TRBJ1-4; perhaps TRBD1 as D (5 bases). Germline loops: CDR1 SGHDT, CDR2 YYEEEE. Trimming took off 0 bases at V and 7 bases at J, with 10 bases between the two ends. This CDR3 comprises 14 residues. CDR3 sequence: CASSLGRVPEKLFF. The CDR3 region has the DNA TGTGCCAGCAGCTTGGGCAGGGTCCCTGAAAAACTGTTTTTT.

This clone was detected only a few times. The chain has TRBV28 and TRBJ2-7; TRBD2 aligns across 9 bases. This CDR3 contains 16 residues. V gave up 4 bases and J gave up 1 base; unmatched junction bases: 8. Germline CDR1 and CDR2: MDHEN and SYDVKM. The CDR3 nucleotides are TGTGCCAGCAGTTCCCCCATTAGCGGGAGTTCCTACGAGCAGTACGTC. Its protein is CASSSPISGSSYEQYV.

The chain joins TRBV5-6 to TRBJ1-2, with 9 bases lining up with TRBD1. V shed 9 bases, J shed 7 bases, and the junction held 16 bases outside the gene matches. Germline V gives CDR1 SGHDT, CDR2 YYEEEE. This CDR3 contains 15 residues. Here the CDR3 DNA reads TGTGCCACCCGAATGAGGGACAGGGCTTTTGGTGGCTACACCTTC. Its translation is CATRMRDRAFGGYTF.

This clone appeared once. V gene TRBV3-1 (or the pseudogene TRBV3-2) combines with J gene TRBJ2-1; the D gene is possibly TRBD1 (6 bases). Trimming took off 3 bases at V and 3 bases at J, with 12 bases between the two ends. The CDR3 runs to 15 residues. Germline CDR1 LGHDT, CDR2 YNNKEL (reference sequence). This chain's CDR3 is CASSQSRGSYNEQFF. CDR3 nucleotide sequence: TGTGCCAGCAGCCAGTCCAGGGGTAGCTACAATGAGCAGTTCTTC.

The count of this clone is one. The CDR3 here is CASSESLGPMKGGLNTGELFF. CDR3 in DNA: TGCGCCAGCAGTGAGTCCCTCGGGCCGATGAAAGGGGGCCTGAACACCGGGGAGCTGTTTTTT. The rearrangement joins TRBV10-2 to TRBJ2-2; 7 nucleotides align to TRBD1. CDR3 length: 21 amino acids. Germline trimming cut 0 bases from V and 1 base from J; bases unmatched to any gene: 17. Germline CDR1 reads WSHSY; CDR2 reads SAAADI.

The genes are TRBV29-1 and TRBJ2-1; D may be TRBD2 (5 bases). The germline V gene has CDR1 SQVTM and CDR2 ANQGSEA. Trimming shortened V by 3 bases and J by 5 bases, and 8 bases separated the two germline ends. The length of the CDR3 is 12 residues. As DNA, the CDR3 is TGCAGCGTTGACAGAGGGAACAATGAGCAGTTCTTC. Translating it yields CSVDRGNNEQFF.

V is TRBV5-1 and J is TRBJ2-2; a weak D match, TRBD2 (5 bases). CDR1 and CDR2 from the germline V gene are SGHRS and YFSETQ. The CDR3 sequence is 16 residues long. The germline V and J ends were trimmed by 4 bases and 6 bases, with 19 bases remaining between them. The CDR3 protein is CASSLTGKATAGELFF. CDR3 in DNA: TGCGCCAGCAGCCTGACCGGGAAGGCGACCGCCGGGGAGCTGTTTTTT.

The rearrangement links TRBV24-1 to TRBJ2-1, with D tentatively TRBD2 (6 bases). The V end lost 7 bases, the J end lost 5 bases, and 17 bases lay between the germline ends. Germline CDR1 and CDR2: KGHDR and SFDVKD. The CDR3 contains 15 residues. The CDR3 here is CATSPSGLADNEQFF. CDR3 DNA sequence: TGTGCCACCAGCCCTTCGGGACTCGCCGACAATGAGCAGTTCTTC.

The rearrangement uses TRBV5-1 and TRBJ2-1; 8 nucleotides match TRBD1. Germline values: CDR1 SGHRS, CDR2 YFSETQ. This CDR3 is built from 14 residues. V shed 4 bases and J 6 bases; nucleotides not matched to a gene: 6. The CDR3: CASSQQGVLNEQFF. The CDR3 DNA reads TGCGCCAGCAGCCAACAGGGGGTTCTCAATGAGCAGTTCTTC.